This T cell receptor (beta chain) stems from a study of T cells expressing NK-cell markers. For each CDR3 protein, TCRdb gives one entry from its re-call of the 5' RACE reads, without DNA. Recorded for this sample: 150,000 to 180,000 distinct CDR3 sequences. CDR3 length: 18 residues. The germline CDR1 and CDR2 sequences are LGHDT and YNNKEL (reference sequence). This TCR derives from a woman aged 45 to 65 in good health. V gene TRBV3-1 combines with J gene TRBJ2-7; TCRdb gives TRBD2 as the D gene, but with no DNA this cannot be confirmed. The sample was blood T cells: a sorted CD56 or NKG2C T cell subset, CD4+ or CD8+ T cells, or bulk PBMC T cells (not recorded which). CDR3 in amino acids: CASSQGNSGRASPVQQYF.